At least ten counts were recorded for the clone carrying this T cell receptor beta chain. The antigen is undetermined. The entry originates in a study of T-cell reconstitution after alpha-beta-depleted transplantation in children. Study-wide findings and caveats: Several hundred expanded graft clones reportedly supplied alpha-beta T cells about two months after transplant.

The germline V gene encodes CDR1 SEHNR and CDR2 FQNEAQ (reference sequence). The CDR3 runs 14 residues. With V trimmed by 2 bases and J by 8 bases, 5 bases remained unmatched. Unique molecular identifiers were built into the TCRbeta library. TCRdb reprocessed the PCR reads via MiXCR and lists one record per CDR3 protein. The table records 200,000 or so distinct CDR3 sequences, approximately 6% of them present only once. The sequencing used PBMCs, collected before TCRalphabeta/CD19-depleted stem cell transplant. The clonotype comes from a girl under two years old with combined immunodeficiency, due to receive a stem cell transplant. The chain employs TRBV7-9 and TRBJ2-1, with 8 positions matching TRBD2. The CDR3 sequence: CASSLITSGHEQFF. Written as DNA, the CDR3 is TGTGCCAGCAGCTTAATCACTAGCGGCCATGAGCAGTTCTTC.